This T cell receptor beta chain was profiled in a study of blood T cell repertoires in COVID-19. The wider study: Collection of acute and convalescent COVID-19 samples took place in the United States, Italy and Spain.

From germline, CDR1 is MNHEY and CDR2 SMNVEV (reference sequence). The CDR3 extends over 15 amino acids. The ends were cut back, 5 bases at V and 0 bases at J, with 12 bases in the middle. Sequencing was performed with immunoSEQ multiplex PCR; in TCRdb, only in-frame clones are kept and a portion is missing. This table has a few hundred thousand clones, 75% to 90% appearing once. The sequence was collected from a woman in her thirties or forties who had recovered from COVID-19. The rearrangement links TRBV27 to TRBJ2-3; TRBD1 might be the D (5 bases). Source material: peripheral blood. CDR3 DNA: TGTGCCAGCAGTCGAGACAGATCTAGCACAGATACGCAGTATTTT. Its translation: CASSRDRSSTDTQYF.